Here is one T cell receptor (beta chain) with its context. Libraries were prepared by immunoSEQ multiplex PCR; TCRdb keeps only in-frame clonotypes and omits some of them. The table shows fewer than 1.4 million clones, with about four fifths occurring only once. These data come from a study of shared clonotypes between healthy human individuals. This CDR3 has 16 amino acids. The ends were cut back, 5 bases at V and 5 bases at J, with 22 bases in the middle. The V gene's germline CDR1 is SGHRS and CDR2 YFSETQ. The V gene is TRBV5-1, the J gene TRBJ2-5; TRBD1 is a possible D gene (6 bases). The specimen was memory CD4+ T cells from PBMCs. The subset was: CD45RA-negative fraction. This sequence was found in a man aged 18 to 29 in good health. Some clones in this sample may be carry-over from other donors' samples. The CDR3 loop is CASRRGQQQIEETQYF. As DNA, the CDR3 is TGCGCCAGCAGACGCGGACAGCAGCAGATCGAGGAGACCCAGTACTTC.